This section outlines one T cell receptor beta chain sequence together with its context. Its antigen target is currently unknown. The sample comes from a study of cytomegalovirus exposure and HLA in healthy donors (dated by TCRdb to about 2017). With respect to the entire study: An earlier analysis of more than 550 of the donors reported over 250 Gb of sequence data and 95 million to 120 million unique TCR beta sequences obtained from around 190 million T cells. Rather than using new phenotypic data, the later analysis identified candidate immune exposures from TCR beta sequences and from how often those sequences occurred across donors. Donor age, sex, ethnicity and CMV serostatus were compiled together with the repertoire data. The study profiled the T cell repertoires of 500 to 800 subjects by immunosequencing and related them to cytomegalovirus serostatus. The number of typed donors differed by locus: roughly 629-640 for A, B, C, DRB1 and DQB1; approximately 520 for DQA1; approximately 610 for DPA1; and roughly 450 for DPB1. An early release covering roughly 600 HLA-typed donors comprised roughly 300 gigabases of sequencing data and 85 million or so unique TCR sequences. Among the roughly 430 genotyped donors, about 83% belonged to the genetic ancestry cluster associated with self-reported Caucasian donors. An earlier analysis of around 540 of the donors applied high-throughput TCR beta sequencing to assess whether each TCR beta V gene segment acted as functional or pseudogenic. On average, around 240,000 unique TCR beta nucleotide sequences were sequenced per donor among a few hundred genotyped donors of the cohort, with 15% to 20% of those sequences being non-productive. Class I and class II HLA loci were covered by the typing at four-digit resolution. Along with the roughly 700-subject first cohort, a separate validation cohort of 120 different subjects was used. High-throughput TCR immunosequencing, statistical association of individual TCRs with disease status, and machine learning were combined to predict cytomegalovirus infection status. A handful of DR-DQ haplotypes were handled as single units for association and clustering because linkage in the cohort was strong. The aim of the study was to test whether cataloging public T cell receptors could identify signatures of past pathogen exposure. A later genetic analysis took genome-wide SNP genotypes for 398 of the 666 donors and used that subset as a discovery cohort. Every discovery cohort repertoire had been produced on one sequencing platform. To study patterns of TCR occurrence, a later analysis re-analyzed previously published TCR beta repertoires from hundreds of donors and added high-resolution HLA genotyping. What the work shows at the level of the full study, not this receptor alone: A total of about 150 TCR beta chains were listed by the study as associated with cytomegalovirus. In a later analysis, around 17,000 TCR beta sequences were associated with specific HLA alleles at a false discovery rate of 0.05. The authors suggested that the approach could potentially be extended to other disease states and immunological phenotypes. In an earlier analysis of 500 to 650 of the donors, most TCR beta V segments appeared in productive rearrangements about 87% or about 30% of the time, broadly matching IMGT annotations. Immune exposure information for the cohort was limited to CMV serostatus. Because some donors lacked HLA typing at each locus, the association tests relied only on the typed subset. Correlated functional status among segregating V segments might be attributable to linkage disequilibrium, but an unknown experimental factor could not be ruled out. A later genetic analysis reported fewer N-insertions in productive TCRs among donors in an Asian-associated ancestry cluster than the 666-donor mean. Presence/absence analyses assumed roughly uniform sequencing depth across donors, an assumption that may not hold. Some IMGT-functional V segments, including TRBV6-2 and TRBV6-3, could not be distinguished by the 87-base-pair reads and were therefore excluded. When HLA alleles, especially DR and DQ, strongly co-occurred, attributing TCR associations to individual alleles was difficult. A cluster of highly shared sequence variants was judged likely to be a technical artifact of the sequencing pipeline. In a later analysis, most CMV-associated TCR beta chains were found to appear HLA-restricted, with HLA associations seemingly driven largely by CMV exposure. A few of the identified cytomegalovirus-associated TCR beta chains were confirmed in vitro to be specific for cytomegalovirus antigens. According to a later analysis, parvovirus B19, influenza, CMV and Epstein-Barr virus appeared linked to several top co-occurrence clusters. In this cohort, only TCR beta chains were sequenced, and detectable features were limited by the absence of alpha or paired-chain data. According to a later analysis, TCR association rates differed among HLA loci, with DRB1 alleles showing the most associated TCRs and HLA-C alleles showing the fewest. Most TCR sequences were observed very rarely across donors, whereas some public TCRs were present in many individuals. An association between a missense DCLRE1C variant and V-gene and J-gene trimming of TCR beta chains was found in a later genetic analysis and replicated in an independent cohort. A further reported finding was that TCR beta sequences accurately predicted the HLA-A and HLA-B alleles for most subjects in the first cohort. The classifier was reported to diagnose cytomegalovirus status with high specificity and sensitivity in both the original cohort and the validation cohort. Because counts were too low, seventeen rarely observed V segments, including chromosome 9 orphons, were left out of the earlier analysis of 500 to 750 of the donors. In a later analysis, HLA-associated TCR beta chains showed more clonal expansion and lower generation probabilities than non-associated chains that were equally common.

Library preparation used the immunoSEQ multiplex PCR assay. A mixture of 60 forward primers for TCR Vbeta segments and 13 reverse primers for TCR Jbeta segments was used in the multiplex PCR. The CDR3 region of rearranged TCR beta genes was amplified from genomic DNA by a multiplex PCR assay. The Illumina HiSeq System was used to sequence the amplified TCR beta libraries as 87-base-pair reads. The authors processed their data as follows. A later analysis tallied roughly 78 million unique TCR beta chains across the 550 to 850 repertoires, and about 10 million of those chains were shared by two or more donors. To remove PCR and sequencing errors, raw reads were error-corrected and collapsed into unique sequences using a nearest-neighbor algorithm that merged closely related sequences. To assign V, D and J gene segments, CDR3 sequences were aligned to IMGT reference sequences. For a sequence to be retained, a match of at least six nucleotides to both a V gene segment and a J gene segment was required. Rearrangements were called productive when the CDR3 lacked stop codons and stayed in frame with V and J; all others were non-productive. CDR3 was defined by IMGT convention, running from the second conserved V-encoded cysteine to the conserved J-encoded phenylalanine. The earlier analysis of about 640 of the donors excluded any sequence lacking an unambiguous match to a single V gene segment. In an earlier analysis of 587 of the donors, V segments were called functional above 56.7% productive rearrangements and were called segregating when the between-donor standard deviation exceeded 5%. A statistical classification framework was developed to diagnose cytomegalovirus status using the catalog of TCR beta chain sequences. V and J gene assignment, in a later analysis, came from comparing TCR nucleotide sequences with IMGT/GENE-DB human TR gene sequences. Using the TCRdist pipeline, a later analysis assigned CDR3 sequences along with most-parsimonious VDJ recombination scenarios. In a later analysis, every TCR beta chain was defined by the combination of its CDR3 amino acid sequence and its V-gene family, and reads without a unique V-gene family were dropped. To address suspected cross-contamination and a sequencing artifact, a later analysis removed some 620 highly shared, low-generation-probability nucleotide sequences. For each public chain, a later analysis derived a clonal expansion index from normalized ranks of inferred template counts within each repertoire. In a later analysis, generation probabilities were computed using a VDJ recombination model fitted to out-of-frame rearrangements, and the results were checked against IGoR. In a later analysis, TCR-TCR, TCR-HLA and TCR-CMV co-occurrence was scored with hypergeometric tests, and a repertoire-size bias correction was applied to TCR pairs. In a later analysis, false discovery rates were estimated by permuting HLA or CMV assignments 20 times. A later analysis grouped co-occurring TCRs with DBSCAN, adding TCRdist sequence similarity when clustering within HLA-allele-positive subsets. Repertoires with fewer than 30,000 or more than 120,000 public chains were left out of co-occurrence clustering, as were about 5 repertoires with anomalous nucleotide sharing. The source is immuneACCESS, and TCRdb retained only in-frame sequences with V and J called. Part of the clones is not carried over; for the studies checked, unresolved V genes explain less than half of this, and the remainder is unexplained. The V and J calls and clone size are taken from that table; D and trimming were inferred from the DNA. The table for this sample lists 65,000 to 85,000 clones. Jointly, the top ten make up 1.5% of the sample.

V is pruned by 1 base and J by 3 bases, leaving 3 bases of the junction without a gene match. The CDR3 contains 14 residues, cysteine and phenylalanine counted. The only DNA kept is the CDR3, 42 bases in frame from the first base. Reading the germline V gene gives CDR1 SGHVS and CDR2 FQNEAQ. The cohort consisted of hundreds of healthy bone marrow donors. At the time of sampling, all cohort members were nominally healthy, though unrecorded immune exposures were likely present. The donor was CMV seronegative and was included in the group of under 450 seronegative cohort members. Every donor gave a peripheral blood sample, and the peripheral blood mononuclear cells from that sample were used for TCR beta sequencing. The Qiagen DNeasy Blood Extraction Kit was used to extract genomic DNA from the blood cell samples.

The source material was PBMCs. The chain is assembled from TRBV7-8 and TRBJ2-7; TRBD1 fits 7 bases in the junction. This TCR was recovered from an older woman in good health and CMV-seronegative. The bases are TGTGCCAGCAGCTTAGAGAGACAGGGCTACGAGCAGTACTTC. This translates into CASSLERQGYEQYF.